Presented here are 7 T cell receptor beta chains from one specimen sequenced in a study of T cells expressing NK-cell markers. From the 5' RACE reads, TCRdb lists one entry per CDR3 protein and no DNA. The table lists about 380,000 distinct CDR3 sequences. Sequencing was done on a sample of blood T cells: a sorted CD56 or NKG2C T cell subset, CD4+ or CD8+ T cells, or bulk PBMC T cells (not recorded which). All receptors derive from a man aged 18 to 70 in good health.

The chain recombines TRBV20-1 with TRBJ2-4; absent DNA, TCRdb's TRBD1 call cannot be checked. This CDR3 spans 14 amino acids. Germline V gene lookup returns CDR1 DFQATT and CDR2 SNEGSKA (reference sequence). The CDR3 region is CSARVTGRKNIQYF.

The V call is TRBV19, the J call TRBJ1-2; TCRdb's assignment of TRBD1 cannot be checked, as there is no DNA. Germline lookup yields CDR1 LNHDA and CDR2 SQIVND (reference sequence). The CDR3 is 14 amino acids. The CDR3 here is CASSLGTRNYGYTF.

The J gene is TRBJ2-3, the V gene TRBV6-1; TCRdb proposes TRBD1, but this gene call is untestable without DNA. CDR3 length: 15 amino acids. Germline V gene lookup returns CDR1 MNHNS and CDR2 SASEGT. CDR3 protein: CASKGPRRYTDTQYF.

This chain connects TRBV20-1 to TRBJ2-7. This CDR3 contains 11 residues. Germline assignment: CDR1 DFQATT and CDR2 SNEGSKA (reference sequence). CDR3 sequence: CSARDLREQYF.

This rearrangement joins TRBV5-4 to TRBJ2-3; lacking DNA, the TRBD1 call made by TCRdb goes unchecked. This CDR3 region has 16 residues. Per germline, CDR1 SGHNT and CDR2 YYREEE (reference sequence). CDR3 in amino acids: CASSFPAGQGADTQYF.

This chain connects TRBV7-2 to TRBJ2-2. The CDR3 is made up of 17 amino acids. The germline V gene encodes CDR1 SGHTA and CDR2 FQGNSA. The CDR3 spells CASSLVLEVANTGELFF.

The gene calls are TRBV6-5 and TRBJ2-4; the D gene TCRdb calls, TRBD1, cannot be checked with no DNA. This CDR3 spans 18 amino acids. Germline V gene lookup returns CDR1 MNHEY and CDR2 SVGAGI. The CDR3 sequence: CASSYPSGTPGRRNIQYF.